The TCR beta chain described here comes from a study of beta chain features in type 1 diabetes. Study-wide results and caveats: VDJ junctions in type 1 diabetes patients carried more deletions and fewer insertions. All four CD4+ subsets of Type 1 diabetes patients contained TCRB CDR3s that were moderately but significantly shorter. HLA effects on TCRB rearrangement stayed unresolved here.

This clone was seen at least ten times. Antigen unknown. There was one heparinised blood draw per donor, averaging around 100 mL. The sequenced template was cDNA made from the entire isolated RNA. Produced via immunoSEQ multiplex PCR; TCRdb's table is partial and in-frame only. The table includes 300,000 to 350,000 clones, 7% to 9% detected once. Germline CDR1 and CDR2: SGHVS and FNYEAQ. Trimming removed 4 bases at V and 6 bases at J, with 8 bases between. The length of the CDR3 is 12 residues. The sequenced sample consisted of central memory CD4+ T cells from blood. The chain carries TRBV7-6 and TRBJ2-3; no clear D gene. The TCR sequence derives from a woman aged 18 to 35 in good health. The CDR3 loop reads CASSSRMDTQYF. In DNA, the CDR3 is TGTGCCAGCAGCTCCCGTATGGATACGCAGTATTTT.